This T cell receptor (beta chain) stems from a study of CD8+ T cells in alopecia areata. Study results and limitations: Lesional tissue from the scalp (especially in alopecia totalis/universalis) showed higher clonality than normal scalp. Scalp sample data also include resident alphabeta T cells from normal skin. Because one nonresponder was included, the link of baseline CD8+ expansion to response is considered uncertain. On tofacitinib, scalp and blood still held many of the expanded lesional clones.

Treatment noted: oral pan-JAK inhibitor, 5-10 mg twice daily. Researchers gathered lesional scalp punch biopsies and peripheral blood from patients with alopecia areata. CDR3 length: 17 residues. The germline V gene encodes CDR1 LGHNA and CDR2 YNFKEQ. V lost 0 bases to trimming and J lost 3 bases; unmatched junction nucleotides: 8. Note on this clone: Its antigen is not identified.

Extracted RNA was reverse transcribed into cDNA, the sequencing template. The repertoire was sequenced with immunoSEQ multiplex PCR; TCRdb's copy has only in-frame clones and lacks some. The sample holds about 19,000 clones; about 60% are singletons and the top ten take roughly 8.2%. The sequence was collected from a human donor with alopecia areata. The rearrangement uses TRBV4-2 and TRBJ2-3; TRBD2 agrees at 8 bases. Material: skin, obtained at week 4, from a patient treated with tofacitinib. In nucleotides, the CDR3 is TGTGCCAGCAGCCAAGACGGGCCTAGCGGGTTGACAGATACGCAGTATTTT. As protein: CASSQDGPSGLTDTQYF.